These T cell receptor beta chains were read from a single sample in a study of blood T cell repertoires in COVID-19. Method: immunoSEQ multiplex PCR; TCRdb's copy keeps in-frame clones and lacks some. The sample gives about 75,000 clones, about four fifths of which show up once; less than 6% is in the top ten. Sequencing was carried out using peripheral blood. The receptors shown here come from a woman older than 75 with active or convalescent COVID-19. Both conserved end residues are part of each CDR3. A D gene is named only where the DNA matches it firmly. Expanded clones get a size class; other rows say once, few or many, or leave the size out.

TRBJ1-2,16,once,NA,TRBV7-9,TGTGCCAGCAGCTTAGCTGGGACACAAGGAGCACGGGGCTACACCTTC,CASSLAGTQGARGYTF
TRBJ2-7,16,NA,TRBD2,TRBV7-9,TGTGCCAGCAGCATCCCGGCGGGACTAAATTCCTACGAGCAGTACTTC,CASSIPAGLNSYEQYF
TRBJ1-3,17,NA,TRBD1,TRBV20-1,TGCAGTGCTAGTAGTCACAGGGGAGGTGTCTATGGAAACACCATATATTTT,CSASSHRGGVYGNTIYF
TRBJ1-5,15,NA,TRBD1,TRBV4-3,TGCGCCAGCAGCCACGGGACAGGTAGCAATCAGCCCCAGCATTTT,CASSHGTGSNQPQHF
TRBJ1-1,9,NA,NA,TRBV7-6,TGTGCCAGCAGCCCTCCAGCTTTCTTT,CASSPPAFF
TRBJ2-1,14,NA,NA,TRBV30,TGTGCCTGGAAGTGGGCCGGTGGGTACAATGAGCAGTTCTTC,CAWKWAGGYNEQFF
TRBJ1-4,15,NA,TRBD1,TRBV28,TGTGCCAGCAGGGAAGACAGGGGGAGGAATGAAAAACTGTTTTTT,CASREDRGRNEKLFF
TRBJ2-3,15,NA,TRBD2,TRBV2,TGTGCCAGGGGAAGTAGCGGGGCCCCGGGAGATACGCAGTATTTT,CARGSSGAPGDTQYF
TRBJ2-6,20,NA,TRBD2,TRBV4-3,TGCGCCAGCAGCCTAGAGAACCTGGGGGGGGTCAACTCTGGGGCCAACGTCCTGACTTTC,CASSLENLGGVNSGANVLTF
TRBJ1-5,16,NA,TRBD1,TRBV28,TGTGCCAGCACTCTTGGGACAGGTTATAGCAATCAGCCCCAGCATTTT,CASTLGTGYSNQPQHF
TRBJ2-1,15,NA,TRBD1,TRBV11-3,TGTGCCAGCAGCGAAGACAGGGGTTCCTACAATGAGCAGTTCTTC,CASSEDRGSYNEQFF
TRBJ2-1,16,NA,NA,TRBV7-2,TGTGCCAGCAGCCGTTTAGCCGGGGTTTCCTACAATGAGCAGTTCTTC,CASSRLAGVSYNEQFF
TRBJ1-4,16,NA,TRBD1,TRBV7-3,TGTGCCAGCAGTCTTACAGGGGGGGCAACTAATGAAAAACTGTTTTTT,CASSLTGGATNEKLFF
TRBJ1-2,12,few,TRBD1,TRBV29-1,TGCAGCGTTGCGGGACAGGGGAGCGGCTACACCTTC,CSVAGQGSGYTF
TRBJ1-1,12,NA,NA,TRBV5-6,TGTGCCAGCAGCTTGGCCAGGGTAGGTGCTTTCTTT,CASSLARVGAFF
TRBJ2-3,14,NA,TRBD1,TRBV30,TGTGCCTGGAAGGGACAGGGGGCTAGAGATACGCAGTATTTT,CAWKGQGARDTQYF
TRBJ2-1,15,NA,TRBD2,TRBV28,TGTGCCAGCAGTCCCTCCGGGACTAGCGGGGGTGAGCAGTTCTTC,CASSPSGTSGGEQFF
TRBJ1-5,15,NA,NA,TRBV28,TGTGCCAGCAGTTTATCGGCAGGAGCGGCTCAGCCCCAGCATTTT,CASSLSAGAAQPQHF